This T cell receptor beta chain was sequenced in a study of metastatic and nonmetastatic thyroid tumors (TCRdb year 2020). Turning to the overall study: For patients with malignant and with benign thyroid disease, the researchers compared repertoires between peripheral blood samples and tumor or nodule tissue samples. Here is what the overall study found, with its caveats: In both blood and tumor samples, TCR beta diversity was reported to be significantly higher in malignant tumors than in benign nodules.

Ten or more counts support this clone. The specificity of this receptor is unknown. A much larger clone sits a single nucleotide away, making a read error possible. Before undergoing thyroid surgery, none of the patients had been given any kind of treatment. Using T-cell receptor beta sequencing, the researchers looked back retrospectively at clinical samples from patients, gathered between about 2012 and 2019. The germline V gene encodes CDR1 MDHEN and CDR2 SYDVKM. Taken from cysteine to phenylalanine, the CDR3 has 15 residues. Here the CDR3 DNA is all that survives: 45 bases in frame from base 1. Trimming removed 6 bases from V and 3 bases from J, leaving 18 bases between the germline ends. The library was generated by PCR. The listed sequencing device is Illumina HiSeq 4000. High-throughput sequencing was used to profile the TCR beta-chain CDR3 region of every patient. Per the authors' processing: The researchers built a classifier to tell apart papillary thyroid cancer patients with distant metastasis, based on CDR3 differences among clinicopathological groups. Repertoire diversity was assessed with the Shannon index, and tumor-blood repertoire similarity with the Morisita-Horn index. The public reads were reanalyzed by TCRdb: fastp trimming at Q25, MiXCR alignment, in-frame beta chains only. None of the V and J calls come from the authors' own analysis; TCRdb made them. This sample is represented by 20,000 to 25,000 clones; 12% of them were singletons. The biggest ten clones account for approximately 6.2% of the sample.

The sample was blood. The clonotype comes from a male donor with papillary thyroid cancer or a benign thyroid nodule (not recorded which). Some clones in this sample may be carry-over from other donors' samples. The chain is encoded by TRBV28 joined to TRBJ2-7; TRBD1 might be the D gene, on 7 matching bases. The CDR3 region has the sequence CASRPSRGVRYEQYF. Read as DNA, the sequence is TGTGCCAGCAGACCATCCAGGGGGGTGCGCTACGAGCAGTACTTC.